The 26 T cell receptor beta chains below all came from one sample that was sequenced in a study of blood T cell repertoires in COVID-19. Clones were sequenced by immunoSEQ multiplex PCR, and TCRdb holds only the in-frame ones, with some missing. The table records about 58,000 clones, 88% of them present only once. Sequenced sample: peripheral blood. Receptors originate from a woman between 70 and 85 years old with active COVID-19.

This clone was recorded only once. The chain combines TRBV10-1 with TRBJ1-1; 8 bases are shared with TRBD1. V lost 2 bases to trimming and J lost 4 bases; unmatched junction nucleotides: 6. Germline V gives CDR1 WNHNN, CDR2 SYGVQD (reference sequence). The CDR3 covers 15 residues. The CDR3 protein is CASSEHRGAGTEAFF. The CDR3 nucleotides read TGCGCCAGCAGTGAGCACAGGGGGGCAGGCACTGAAGCTTTCTTT.

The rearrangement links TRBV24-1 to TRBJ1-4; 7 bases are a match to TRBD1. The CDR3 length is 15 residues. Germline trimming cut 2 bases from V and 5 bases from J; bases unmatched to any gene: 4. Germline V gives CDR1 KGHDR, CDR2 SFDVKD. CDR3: CATSDWTGANEKLFF. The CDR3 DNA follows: TGTGCCACCAGTGATTGGACAGGCGCCAATGAAAAACTGTTTTTT.

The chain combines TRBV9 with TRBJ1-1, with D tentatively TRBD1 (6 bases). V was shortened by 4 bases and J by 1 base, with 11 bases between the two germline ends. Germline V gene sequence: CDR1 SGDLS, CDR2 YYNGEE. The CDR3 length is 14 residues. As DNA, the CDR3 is TGTGCCAGCAGCCCAGCGGACAGGAACACTGAAGCTTTCTTT. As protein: CASSPADRNTEAFF.

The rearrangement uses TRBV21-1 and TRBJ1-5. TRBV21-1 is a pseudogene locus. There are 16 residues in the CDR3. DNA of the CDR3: TGTGCCAGCAGCACCCGGGTCCGACTTAGCAATCAGCCCCAGCATTTT. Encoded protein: CASSTRVRLSNQPQHF.

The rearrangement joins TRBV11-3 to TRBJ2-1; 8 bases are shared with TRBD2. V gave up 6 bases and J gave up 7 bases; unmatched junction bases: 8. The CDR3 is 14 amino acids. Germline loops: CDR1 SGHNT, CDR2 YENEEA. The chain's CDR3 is CASSSPGRDNEQFF. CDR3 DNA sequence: TGTGCCAGCAGTTCCCCCGGGAGGGATAATGAGCAGTTCTTC.

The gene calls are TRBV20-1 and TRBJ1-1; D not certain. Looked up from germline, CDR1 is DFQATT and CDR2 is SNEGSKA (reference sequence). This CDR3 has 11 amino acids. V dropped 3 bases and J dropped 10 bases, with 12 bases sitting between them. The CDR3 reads CSARGGLRAFF. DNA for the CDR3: TGCAGTGCTAGGGGAGGCCTCCGAGCTTTCTTT.

The CDR3 protein is CASSLGAVNTEAFF. As DNA, the CDR3 is TGTGCCAGCAGCTTGGGGGCCGTGAACACTGAAGCTTTCTTT. The chain carries TRBV5-4 and TRBJ1-1; D ambiguous. The CDR3 extends over 14 amino acids. Trimming left V 0 bases short and J 0 bases short, with 6 bases between. Germline loops: CDR1 SGHNT, CDR2 YYREEE (reference sequence).

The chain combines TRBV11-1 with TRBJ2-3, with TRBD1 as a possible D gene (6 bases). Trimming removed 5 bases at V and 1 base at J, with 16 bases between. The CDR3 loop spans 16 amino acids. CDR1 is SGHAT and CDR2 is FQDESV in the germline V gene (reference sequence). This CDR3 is CASSQQGGRGTDTQYF. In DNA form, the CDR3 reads TGTGCCAGCAGCCAACAAGGGGGTAGGGGCACAGATACGCAGTATTTT.

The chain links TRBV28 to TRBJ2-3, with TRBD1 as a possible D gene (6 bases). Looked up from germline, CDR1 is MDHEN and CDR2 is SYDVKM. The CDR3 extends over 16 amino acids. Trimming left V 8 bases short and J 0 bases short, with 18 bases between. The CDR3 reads CASSYPGHHSTDTQYF. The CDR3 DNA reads TGTGCCAGCTCTTACCCGGGACACCATAGCACAGATACGCAGTATTTT.

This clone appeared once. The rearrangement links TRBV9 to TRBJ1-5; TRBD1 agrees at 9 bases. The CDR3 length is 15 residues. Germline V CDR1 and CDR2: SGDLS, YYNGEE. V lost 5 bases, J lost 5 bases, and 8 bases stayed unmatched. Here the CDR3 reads CASRNRGRGDQPQHF. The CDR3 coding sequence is TGTGCCAGCAGGAACAGGGGGCGAGGTGATCAGCCCCAGCATTTT. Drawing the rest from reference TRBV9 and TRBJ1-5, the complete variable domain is DSGVTQTPKHLITATGQRVTLRCSPRSGDLSVYWYQQSLDQGLQFLIQYYNGEERAKGNILERFSAQQFPDLHSELNLSSLELGDSALYFCASRNRGRGDQPQHFGDGTRLSIL.

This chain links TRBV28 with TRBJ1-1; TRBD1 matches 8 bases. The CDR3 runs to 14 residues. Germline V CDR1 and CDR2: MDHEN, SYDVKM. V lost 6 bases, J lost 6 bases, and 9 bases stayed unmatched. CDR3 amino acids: CASRVDRDIPEAFF. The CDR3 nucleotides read TGTGCCAGCAGAGTGGACAGGGATATACCTGAAGCTTTCTTT. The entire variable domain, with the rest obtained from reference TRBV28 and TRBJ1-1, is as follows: DVKVTQSSRYLVKRTGEKVFLECVQDMDHENMFWYRQDPGLGLRLIYFSYDVKMKEKGDIPEGYSVSREKKERFSLILESASTNQTSMYLCASRVDRDIPEAFFGQGTRLTVV.

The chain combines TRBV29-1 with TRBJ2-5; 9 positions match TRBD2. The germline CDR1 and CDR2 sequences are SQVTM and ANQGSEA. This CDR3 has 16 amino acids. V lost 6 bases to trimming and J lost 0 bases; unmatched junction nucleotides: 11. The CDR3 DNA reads TGCAGCGTGGAGGGGCTAGCGGGGACCAACCAAGAGACCCAGTACTTC. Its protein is CSVEGLAGTNQETQYF.

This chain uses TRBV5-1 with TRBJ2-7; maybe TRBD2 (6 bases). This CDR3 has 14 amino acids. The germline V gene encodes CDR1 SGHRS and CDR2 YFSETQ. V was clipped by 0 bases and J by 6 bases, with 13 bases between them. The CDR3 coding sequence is TGCGCCAGCAGCTTGGGTAGCGGCGGCCTCGAGCAGTACTTC. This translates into CASSLGSGGLEQYF.

The CDR3 loop reads CASSLGQGGYEQYF. In DNA, the CDR3 is TGTGCCAGCAGTTTAGGGCAGGGTGGGTACGAGCAGTACTTC. The rearrangement joins TRBV27 to TRBJ2-7; D possibly corresponds to TRBD1 (5 bases). The CDR3 totals 14 residues. Germline CDR1 reads MNHEY; CDR2 reads SMNVEV (reference sequence). V was pared by 2 bases and J by 4 bases, with 12 bases between.

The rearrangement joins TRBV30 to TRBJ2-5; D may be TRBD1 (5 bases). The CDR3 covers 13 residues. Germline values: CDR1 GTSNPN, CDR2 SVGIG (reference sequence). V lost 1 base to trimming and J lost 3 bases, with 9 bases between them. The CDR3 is CAWSEGVKETQYF. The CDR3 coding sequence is TGTGCCTGGAGTGAAGGGGTTAAAGAGACCCAGTACTTC.

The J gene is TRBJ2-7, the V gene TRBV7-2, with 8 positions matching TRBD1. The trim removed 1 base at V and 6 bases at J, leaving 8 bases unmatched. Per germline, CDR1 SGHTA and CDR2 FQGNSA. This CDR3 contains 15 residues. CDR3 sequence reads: CASSLVGGQGGEQYF. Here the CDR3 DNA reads TGTGCCAGCAGCTTAGTAGGCGGACAGGGCGGCGAGCAGTACTTC.

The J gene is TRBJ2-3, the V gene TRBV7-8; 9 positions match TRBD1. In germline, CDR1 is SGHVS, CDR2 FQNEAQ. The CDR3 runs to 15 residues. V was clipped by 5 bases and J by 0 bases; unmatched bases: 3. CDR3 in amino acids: CASSRTGASTDTQYF. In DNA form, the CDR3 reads TGTGCCAGCAGCCGGACAGGGGCGAGCACAGATACGCAGTATTTT.

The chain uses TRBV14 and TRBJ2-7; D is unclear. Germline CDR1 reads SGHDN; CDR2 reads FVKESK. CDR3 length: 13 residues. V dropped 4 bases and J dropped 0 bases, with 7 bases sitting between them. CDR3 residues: CASSPQISYEQYF. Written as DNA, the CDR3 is TGTGCCAGCAGCCCCCAAATCTCCTACGAGCAGTACTTC.

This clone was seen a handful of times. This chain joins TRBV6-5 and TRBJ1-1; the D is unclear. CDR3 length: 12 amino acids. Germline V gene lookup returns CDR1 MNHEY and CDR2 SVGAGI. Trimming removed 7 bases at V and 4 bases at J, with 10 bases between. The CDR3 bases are TGTGCCAGCAAGGAGGTAACCACTGAAGCTTTCTTT. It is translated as CASKEVTTEAFF.

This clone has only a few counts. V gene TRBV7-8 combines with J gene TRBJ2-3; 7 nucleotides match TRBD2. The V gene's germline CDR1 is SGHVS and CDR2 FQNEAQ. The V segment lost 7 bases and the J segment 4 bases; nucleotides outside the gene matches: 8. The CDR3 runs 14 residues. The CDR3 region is CASTPGGRADTQYF. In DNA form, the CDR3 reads TGTGCCAGCACCCCCGGAGGGAGGGCAGATACGCAGTATTTT.

CDR3 amino acids: CASSPPTGLTEAFF. The CDR3 DNA sequence: TGCGCCAGCAGCCCGCCTACGGGACTCACTGAAGCTTTCTTT. The chain recombines TRBV4-1 with TRBJ1-1, with D tentatively TRBD1 (5 bases). Germline V gives CDR1 MGHRA, CDR2 YSYEKL. This CDR3 has 14 residues. Trimming took off 4 bases at V and 4 bases at J, with 13 bases between the two ends.

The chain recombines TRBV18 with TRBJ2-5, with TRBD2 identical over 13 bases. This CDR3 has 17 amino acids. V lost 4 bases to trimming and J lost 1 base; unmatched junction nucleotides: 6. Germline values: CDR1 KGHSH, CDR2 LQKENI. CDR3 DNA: TGTGCCAGCTCACATTCTCGGACTAGCGGGGGCCAAGAGACCCAGTACTTC. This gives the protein CASSHSRTSGGQETQYF.

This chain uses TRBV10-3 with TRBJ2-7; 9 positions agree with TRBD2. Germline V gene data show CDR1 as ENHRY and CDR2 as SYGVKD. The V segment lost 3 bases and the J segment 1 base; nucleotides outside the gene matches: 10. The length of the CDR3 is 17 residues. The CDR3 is CAISETLNSGSSYEQYF. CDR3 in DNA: TGTGCCATCAGTGAAACGCTGAATAGCGGGAGTTCCTACGAGCAGTACTTC.

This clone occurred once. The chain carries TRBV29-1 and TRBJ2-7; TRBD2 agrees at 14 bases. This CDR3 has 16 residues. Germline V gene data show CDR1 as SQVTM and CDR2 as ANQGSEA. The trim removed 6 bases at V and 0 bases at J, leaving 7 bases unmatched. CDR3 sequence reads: CSVGTSGRGASYEQYF. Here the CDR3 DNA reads TGCAGCGTGGGGACTAGCGGGAGAGGGGCCTCCTACGAGCAGTACTTC.

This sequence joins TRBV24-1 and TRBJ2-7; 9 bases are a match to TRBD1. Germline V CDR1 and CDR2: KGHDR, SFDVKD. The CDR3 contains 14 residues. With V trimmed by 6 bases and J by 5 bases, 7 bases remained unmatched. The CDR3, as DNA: TGTGCCACCAGTCTCTCGGACAGGGGCCACGAGCAGTACTTC. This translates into CATSLSDRGHEQYF.

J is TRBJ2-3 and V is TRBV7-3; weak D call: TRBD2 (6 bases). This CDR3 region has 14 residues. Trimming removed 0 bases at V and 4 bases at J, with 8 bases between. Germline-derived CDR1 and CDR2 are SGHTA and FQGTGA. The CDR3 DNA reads TGTGCCAGCAGCTTAACTCGGGAGTCAGATACGCAGTATTTT. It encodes CASSLTRESDTQYF.